These 29 T cell receptor beta chains were all obtained from the same sample, sequenced in a study of post-analysis software for immune sequencing data. For these receptors, no antigen is known. Notes on the study in general: Higher frequency in patients than in controls was seen for roughly five TRBV segments, with TRBV5-6, TRBV5-1 and TRBV20-1 among them.

TCR beta cDNA libraries had unique molecular identifiers. Using its own MiXCR run on the PCR reads, TCRdb lists one record per CDR3 protein. The table shows about 540,000 distinct CDR3 sequences, with under 40% occurring only once. The sample comprised blood. These receptors were obtained from a girl aged 2-17 years with multiple sclerosis.

The chain combines TRBV20-1 with TRBJ1-5; D is unresolved. Germline V gene data show CDR1 as DFQATT and CDR2 as SNEGSKA (reference sequence). The CDR3 covers 18 residues. V was shortened by 0 bases and J by 3 bases, with 21 bases between the two germline ends. This CDR3 reads CSARDLGNQLIFNQPQHF. The CDR3 DNA is TGCAGTGCTAGAGATCTCGGCAATCAGCTAATCTTCAATCAGCCCCAGCATTTT.

The chain links TRBV29-1 to TRBJ1-1; 7 positions agree with TRBD1. This CDR3 is 14 amino acids long. Per germline, CDR1 SQVTM and CDR2 ANQGSEA. V was clipped by 4 bases and J by 4 bases; unmatched bases: 9. The CDR3 region is CSVALRGGGTEAFF. For the CDR3, the DNA is TGCAGCGTTGCCCTTAGAGGGGGCGGCACTGAAGCTTTCTTT.

This clonotype occurred a few times. The chain links TRBV7-7 to TRBJ2-5, with 12 bases fitting TRBD2. With 5 bases clipped from V and 4 bases from J, the junction kept 8 bases outside the gene matches. This CDR3 is 16 amino acids long. The germline gives CDR1 SSHAT, CDR2 FNYEAQ (reference sequence). As DNA, the CDR3 is TGTGCCAGCAGCCCAAGCGGACTAGCGGGGACAGAGACCCAGTACTTC. Its translation: CASSPSGLAGTETQYF. Full variable domain (outside the CDR3, taken from reference TRBV7-7 and TRBJ2-5): GAGVSQSPRYKVTKRGQDVTLRCDPISSHATLYWYQQALGQGPEFLTYFNYEAQPDKSGLPSDRFSAERPEGSISTLTIQRTEQRDSAMYRCASSPSGLAGTETQYFGPGTRLLVL.

The chain is built from TRBV20-1 and TRBJ2-5, with a weak D call TRBD2 (5 bases). Germline CDR1 is DFQATT and CDR2 is SNEGSKA (reference sequence). This CDR3 spans 14 amino acids. V was shortened by 5 bases and J by 4 bases, with 17 bases between the two germline ends. The CDR3: CSAAALGAGETQYF. The CDR3 region has the DNA TGCAGTGCTGCCGCCTTAGGTGCGGGAGAGACCCAGTACTTC.

Here the CDR3 reads CASRGPQSQPQHF. In DNA form, the CDR3 reads TGTGCCAGCAGGGGGCCTCAATCGCAGCCCCAGCATTTT. This chain links TRBV27 with TRBJ1-5; maybe TRBD1 (5 bases). Per the germline V gene, CDR1 is MNHEY and CDR2 is SMNVEV (reference sequence). CDR3 size: 13 residues. The V gene lost 6 bases and the J gene lost 7 bases, with 13 bases spanning the gap.

A note on this clonotype: At one of its ends the junction is not consistent with the germline gene, which may arise from a read error. The rearrangement uses TRBV12-3 or TRBV12-4 and TRBJ2-3, with 9 bases matching TRBD1. The CDR3 totals 15 residues. The CDR3: CASSEPGQGTDAQYF. The CDR3 DNA is TGTGCCAGCAGCGAACCGGGACAGGGCACAGATGCGCAATATTTT.

Comments on this clonotype: A read error may account for a junction end that differs from germline. The rearrangement links TRBV27 to TRBJ2-5; 10 bases align to TRBD1. The J call is in doubt because the DNA end fits TRBJ2-7 better. The CDR3 extends over 15 amino acids. Per germline, CDR1 MNHEY and CDR2 SMNVEV (reference sequence). The CDR3 region is CASRFPGTGVNEQYF. CDR3 bases: TGTGCCAGCCGTTTCCCCGGGACAGGGGTAAACGAGCAGTACTTC.

The chain employs TRBV2 and TRBJ2-7; D remains ambiguous. The end of the DNA aligns better with TRBJ2-5, so the J call may be wrong. The CDR3 covers 13 residues. Germline loops: CDR1 SNHLY, CDR2 FYNNEI. The CDR3 loop is CASSEGAPGTQYF. The CDR3 DNA follows: TGTGCCAGCAGTGAAGGGGCCCCAGGGACCCAGTACTTC.

The chain uses TRBV25-1 and TRBJ2-6, with D perhaps TRBD2 (5 bases). Germline CDR1 is MGHDK and CDR2 is SYGVNS. V was pared by 6 bases and J by 0 bases, with 18 bases between. This CDR3 is built from 18 residues. CDR3 DNA: TGTGCCAGCAGCCCGGGGTTCGGAGATTACTCTGGGGCCAACGTCCTGACTTTC. Protein: CASSPGFGDYSGANVLTF.

The chain recombines TRBV5-1 with TRBJ1-1; no reliable D call. V shed 3 bases and J shed 0 bases, with 15 bases lying between them. The CDR3 runs 16 residues. Germline CDR1 SGHRS, CDR2 YFSETQ. The CDR3 loop is CASSSRQDSLNTEAFF. In DNA, the CDR3 is TGCGCCAGCAGCTCGCGGCAGGACTCCCTGAACACTGAAGCTTTCTTT.

This clonotype has a count of ten or more. The genes are TRBV11-2 and TRBJ1-1; 7 bases match TRBD1. Germline V gene data show CDR1 as SGHAT and CDR2 as FQNNGV. The V and J ends lost 5 bases and 0 bases, in that order; junction bases with no gene match: 27. This CDR3 has 22 amino acids. The CDR3: CASSAHRDHRGIKWNMNTEAFF. The CDR3 nucleotides read TGTGCCAGCAGCGCACACCGGGATCACAGGGGCATAAAATGGAATATGAACACTGAAGCTTTCTTT.

This clonotype was observed a few times. The rearrangement links TRBV2 to TRBJ1-2; 8 bases match TRBD1. Germline CDR1 SNHLY, CDR2 FYNNEI. Trimming cost V 6 bases and J 8 bases; bases outside gene matches: 5. CDR3 length: 12 amino acids. DNA of the CDR3: TGTGCCAGCAGCCCAGGGGGCTGGGGCTACACCTTC. This gives the protein CASSPGGWGYTF.

There are a few counts of this clonotype. The chain joins TRBV29-1 to TRBJ2-5; no firm D call. CDR1 is SQVTM and CDR2 is ANQGSEA in the germline V gene. V shed 7 bases and J shed 5 bases, with 17 bases lying between them. This CDR3 has 13 amino acids. The CDR3 nucleotides are TGCAGCGCCAGGTCGGTGTCTCGGGAGACCCAGTACTTC. Translated, it gives CSARSVSRETQYF.

Worth noting for this clonotype: One end of the junction is discordant with germline, which a read error may explain. The V call is TRBV11-3, the J call TRBJ2-3; no reliable D call. The CDR3 loop spans 13 amino acids. Germline V gives CDR1 SGHNT, CDR2 YENEEA. The CDR3 region has the DNA TGTGCCAGCAGCTTAGGCCCTTTTGATACGCGGTATTTT. Translated, it gives CASSLGPFDTRYF.

Only a few counts were recorded for this clonotype. J is TRBJ2-7 and V is TRBV4-1; TRBD2 might be the D (6 bases). Trimming pared 3 bases from V and 0 bases from J, leaving 9 bases between. Germline V gene data show CDR1 as MGHRA and CDR2 as YSYEKL. The CDR3 is made up of 14 amino acids. The CDR3 nucleotides read TGCGCCAGCAGCCAGGGACTTAGCTCCTACGAGCAGTACTTC. Translating gives CASSQGLSSYEQYF.

On this clonotype: One junction end does not reproduce the germline sequence, and a read error may be involved. The chain couples TRBV20-1 to TRBJ2-1; 16 nucleotides line up with TRBD2. The CDR3 has 15 residues. Looked up from germline, CDR1 is DFQATT and CDR2 is SNEGSKA (reference sequence). CDR3 DNA sequence: TGTCGGCCGGGACTAGCGGGGGGGCCCCACAATGAGCGGTTCTTC. Protein sequence: CRPGLAGGPHNERFF.

This clonotype was detected only once. The rearrangement joins TRBV29-1 to TRBJ1-2; D is unclear. This CDR3 is built from 10 residues. V was clipped by 4 bases and J by 5 bases, with 5 bases between them. The germline gives CDR1 SQVTM, CDR2 ANQGSEA. This chain's CDR3 is CSVASYGYTF. Written as DNA, the CDR3 is TGCAGCGTTGCGAGTTATGGCTACACCTTC.

The rearrangement joins TRBV5-6 to TRBJ2-7; 7 nucleotides agree with TRBD1. CDR1 is SGHDT, CDR2 YYEEEE, per germline. The CDR3 contains 17 residues. J lost 3 bases, V lost 0 bases, and 12 bases had no gene match. CDR3 DNA sequence: TGTGCCAGCAGCTTGGCCTTTTCGAGGACAGGAAGCTACGAGCAGTACTTC. Translating it yields CASSLAFSRTGSYEQYF.

The rearrangement links TRBV7-9 to TRBJ2-4; 7 bases align to TRBD2. This CDR3 is built from 18 residues. Germline CDR1 and CDR2: SEHNR and FQNEAQ (reference sequence). J lost 3 bases, V lost 3 bases, and 14 bases had no gene match. The CDR3 bases are TGTGCCAGCAGCTTGGGGAGGGCTCGGCAGGACTTCAAAAACATTCAGTACTTC. Amino acids: CASSLGRARQDFKNIQYF.

The CDR3 spells CASSQGLTSGGPETQYF. In DNA, the CDR3 is TGTGCCAGCAGCCAAGGTTTGACTAGCGGGGGGCCAGAGACCCAGTACTTC. V is TRBV14 and J is TRBJ2-5, with 13 bases aligning to TRBD2. Germline V CDR1 and CDR2: SGHDN, FVKESK. The CDR3 is made up of 17 amino acids. J gave up 4 bases and V 1 base, and 6 bases lay outside the gene matches.

The chain recombines TRBV9 with TRBJ2-4, with D unclear. Per germline, CDR1 SGDLS and CDR2 YYNGEE. This CDR3 has 15 amino acids. Deletions cut 4 bases from V and 5 bases from J, with 16 bases between. CDR3 sequence (DNA): TGTGCCAGCAGCAGAGGACCCCCCCCCGAAAACATTCAGTACTTC. It yields the protein CASSRGPPPENIQYF.

This clonotype has more than one count but fewer than ten. The chain combines TRBV20-1 with TRBJ2-1, with D possibly TRBD2 on 6 matching bases. Germline lookup yields CDR1 DFQATT and CDR2 SNEGSKA (reference sequence). This CDR3 has 13 amino acids. V shed 4 bases and J shed 8 bases, with 15 bases lying between them. The DNA for the CDR3 is TGCAGTGCTATCTCTGGAGGGGTTGATGAGCAGTTCTTC. It specifies CSAISGGVDEQFF.

V is TRBV5-1 and J is TRBJ2-5, with 7 bases identical to TRBD1. J lost 3 bases, V lost 0 bases, and 5 bases had no gene match. The germline V gene has CDR1 SGHRS and CDR2 YFSETQ. The CDR3 extends over 15 amino acids. CDR3 coding DNA: TGCGCCAGCAGCTTGGGCGTAGGGGGCGAAGAGACCCAGTACTTC. Translated: CASSLGVGGEETQYF.

The chain recombines TRBV20-1 with TRBJ1-5; possible D gene TRBD1, 6 bases. CDR1 is DFQATT, CDR2 SNEGSKA, per germline (reference sequence). V lost 1 base to trimming and J lost 3 bases, with 10 bases between them. The CDR3 has 14 residues. CDR3 in DNA: TGCAGTGCTAGAGGCTCAGGGGCCAATCAGCCCCAGCATTTT. Encoded protein: CSARGSGANQPQHF.

The genes are TRBV6-6 and TRBJ1-2; D is unclear. V was pared by 5 bases and J by 0 bases, with 16 bases between. The germline gives CDR1 MNHNY, CDR2 SVGAGI (reference sequence). This CDR3 is built from 16 residues. The CDR3 DNA is TGTGCCAGCAGTCCCAGCCGGGGAGAAGCTAACTATGGCTACACCTTC. Translated, it gives CASSPSRGEANYGYTF.

The chain uses TRBV20-1 and TRBJ2-3, with D perhaps assigned TRBD1 or TRBD2 (5 bases each). CDR1 is DFQATT, CDR2 SNEGSKA, per germline (reference sequence). There are 13 residues in the CDR3. The V end was cut by 5 bases, the J end by 5 bases, with 14 bases between. The CDR3 DNA sequence: TGCAGTGCTGCCCCCGGGGCGGGAGATACGCAGTATTTT. Residues: CSAAPGAGDTQYF.

The rearrangement uses TRBV29-1 and TRBJ2-7, with 7 bases matching TRBD1. CDR1 and CDR2 (germline): SQVTM, ANQGSEA. This CDR3 has 13 amino acids. The trim removed 6 bases at V and 4 bases at J, leaving 9 bases unmatched. The CDR3 loop is CSVVENRGYEQYF. In DNA form, the CDR3 reads TGCAGCGTGGTAGAAAACAGGGGATACGAGCAGTACTTC.

The rearrangement links TRBV20-1 to TRBJ2-7; 14 bases agree with TRBD2. Germline trimming cut 3 bases from V and 4 bases from J; bases unmatched to any gene: 11. Germline-derived CDR1 and CDR2 are DFQATT and SNEGSKA (reference sequence). This CDR3 has 17 amino acids. The CDR3: CSASKAQGLAGEYEQYF. CDR3 bases: TGCAGTGCTAGTAAGGCCCAGGGACTAGCGGGGGAGTACGAGCAGTACTTC.

This clonotype was counted only a few times. This chain's CDR3 is CSAKGGPTDTQYF. The CDR3 DNA reads TGCAGCGCTAAAGGGGGCCCCACAGATACGCAGTATTTT. The chain uses TRBV29-1 and TRBJ2-3; TRBD1 aligns across 7 bases. Germline CDR1 and CDR2: SQVTM and ANQGSEA. The CDR3 runs 13 residues. V shed 7 bases, J shed 2 bases, and the junction held 6 bases outside the gene matches.